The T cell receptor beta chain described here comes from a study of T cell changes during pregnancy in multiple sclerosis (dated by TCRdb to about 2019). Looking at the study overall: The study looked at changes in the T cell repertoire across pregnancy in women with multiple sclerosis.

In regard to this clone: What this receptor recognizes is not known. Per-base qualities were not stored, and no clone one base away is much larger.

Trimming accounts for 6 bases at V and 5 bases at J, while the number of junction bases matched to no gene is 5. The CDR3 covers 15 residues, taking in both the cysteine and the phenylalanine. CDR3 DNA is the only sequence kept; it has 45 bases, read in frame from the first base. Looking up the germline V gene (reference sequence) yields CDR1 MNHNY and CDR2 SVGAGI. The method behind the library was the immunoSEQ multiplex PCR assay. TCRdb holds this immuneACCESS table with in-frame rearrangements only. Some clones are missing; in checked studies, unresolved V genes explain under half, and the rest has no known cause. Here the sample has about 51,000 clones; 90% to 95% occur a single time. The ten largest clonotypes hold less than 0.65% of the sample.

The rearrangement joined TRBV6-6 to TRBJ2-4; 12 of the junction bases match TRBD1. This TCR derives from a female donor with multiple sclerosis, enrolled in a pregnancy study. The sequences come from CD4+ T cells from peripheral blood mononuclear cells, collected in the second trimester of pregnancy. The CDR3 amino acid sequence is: CASRGDRGHENIQYF. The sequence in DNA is TGTGCCAGCAGGGGGGACAGGGGGCATGAAAACATTCAGTACTTC.